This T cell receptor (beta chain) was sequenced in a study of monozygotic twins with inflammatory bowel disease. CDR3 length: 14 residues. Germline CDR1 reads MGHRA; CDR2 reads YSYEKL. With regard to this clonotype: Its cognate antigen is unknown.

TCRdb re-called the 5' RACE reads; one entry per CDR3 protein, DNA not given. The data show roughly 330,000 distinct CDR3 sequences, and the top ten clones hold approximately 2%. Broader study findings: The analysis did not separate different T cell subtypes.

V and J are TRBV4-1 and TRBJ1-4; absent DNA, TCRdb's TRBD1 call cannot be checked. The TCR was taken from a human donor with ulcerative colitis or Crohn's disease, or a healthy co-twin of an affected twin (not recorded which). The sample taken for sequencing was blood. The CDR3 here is CASSHRTGPEKLFF.